This note documents a single T cell receptor beta chain sequence. This specimen belongs to a study of shared clonotypes between healthy human individuals. CDR3 length: 18 amino acids. Germline lookup yields CDR1 LNHNV and CDR2 YYDKDF (reference sequence). The V gene lost 3 bases and the J gene lost 3 bases, with 24 bases spanning the gap. Sequencing used immunoSEQ multiplex PCR; TCRdb keeps in-frame clones, though not all of them. The top ten hold 0.13% of the sample, which has roughly 2 million clones, about 94% seen once. The sequenced sample was naive CD4+ T cells sorted from blood. Noted subset: CD45RA+ positively selected. The V call is TRBV15, the J call TRBJ2-7; D is unclear. The TCR comes from a man aged 18 to 30 in good health. CDR3 in DNA: TGTGCCACCAGCAGCACCCTTGTGGGCACTTTCACCTACTACGAGCAGTACTTC. Its translation: CATSSTLVGTFTYYEQYF.